This T cell receptor (beta chain) was profiled in a study of patients and donors after allogeneic stem cell transplantation. TCRdb re-called the RT-PCR reads through MiXCR, storing one row per CDR3 protein. The profile shows about a million distinct CDR3 sequences, 18% of them singletons. V shed 6 bases and J shed 4 bases, with 15 bases lying between them. This CDR3 is built from 15 residues. In germline, CDR1 is SGHTA, CDR2 FQGNSA. This clonotype was seen a handful of times. This rearrangement joins TRBV7-2 to TRBJ1-4, with D possibly being TRBD1 (6 bases). This TCR was recovered from a human donor who was either an allogeneic HSCT recipient or a stem cell or donor lymphocyte infusion donor (not recorded which). It is not recorded whose cells these are; they may come from a transplant donor. Sequencing was carried out using blood, either unsorted or a sorted T cell fraction (not recorded which). CDR3 DNA: TGTGCCAGCAGATTGACGACAGGACATAATGAAAAACTGTTTTTT. Its translation: CASRLTTGHNEKLFF. The full variable domain, rest sourced from reference TRBV7-2 and TRBJ1-4, is GAGVSQSPSNKVTEKGKDVELRCDPISGHTALYWYRQSLGQGLEFLIYFQGNSAPDKSGLPSDRFSAERTGGSVSTLTIQRTQQEDSAVYLCASRLTTGHNEKLFFGSGTQLSVL.